Presented here are 28 T cell receptor beta chains from one specimen sequenced in a study of lymphopenia after photon versus proton radiotherapy. Generated by immunoSEQ multiplex PCR, the TCRdb table keeps only in-frame clones and is missing some. The sample lists fewer than 50,000 clones, about 85% seen once, with roughly 2.3% in the top ten. The source was peripheral blood, collected from a patient treated with photon-based radiotherapy. These receptors came from a man aged 40-49 years with gastric cancer.

The rearrangement uses TRBV15 and TRBJ2-3, with D tentatively TRBD2 (5 bases). The V and J ends lost 0 bases and 0 bases respectively, with 16 bases between them. The V gene's germline CDR1 is LNHNV and CDR2 YYDKDF (reference sequence). This CDR3 has 18 amino acids. CDR3: CATSRDRWRTGSTDTQYF. CDR3 in DNA: TGTGCCACCAGCAGAGATCGGTGGCGTACGGGGAGCACAGATACGCAGTATTTT.

V is TRBV5-1 and J is TRBJ1-1; D is ambiguous. V dropped 0 bases and J dropped 4 bases, with 10 bases sitting between them. Germline CDR1 SGHRS, CDR2 YFSETQ. The CDR3 has 14 residues. CDR3 DNA: TGCGCCAGCAGCTTGGAGGACCGGATCACTGAAGCTTTCTTT. This translates into CASSLEDRITEAFF.

This rearrangement joins TRBV7-9 to TRBJ2-3; TRBD2 matches at 11 bases. V gave up 1 base and J gave up 0 bases; unmatched junction bases: 9. This CDR3 comprises 19 residues. Germline V lookup: CDR1 SEHNR, CDR2 FQNEAQ (reference sequence). The CDR3 sequence: CASSLGLLASGGSTDTQYF. The CDR3 region has the DNA TGTGCCAGCAGCTTAGGATTATTGGCTAGCGGGGGGAGCACAGATACGCAGTATTTT.

The chain joins TRBV5-1 to TRBJ1-2; D unclear. Germline CDR1 and CDR2: SGHRS and YFSETQ. The CDR3 length is 14 residues. The ends were cut back, 0 bases at V and 1 base at J, with 7 bases in the middle. CDR3 sequence (DNA): TGCGCCAGCAGCTTGGCCTCGGATAACTATGGCTACACCTTC. It encodes CASSLASDNYGYTF.

This chain connects TRBV29-1 to TRBJ2-3; D ambiguous. Germline V CDR1 and CDR2: SQVTM, ANQGSEA. The CDR3 runs to 13 residues. V lost 0 bases and J lost 0, with 4 bases in between. CDR3 sequence: CSVEEISTDTQYF. The CDR3 DNA reads TGCAGCGTTGAAGAAATTAGCACAGATACGCAGTATTTT.

The J gene is TRBJ1-4, the V gene TRBV2; D is ambiguous. The CDR3 is made up of 13 amino acids. Germline V gene data show CDR1 as SNHLY and CDR2 as FYNNEI. With 7 bases removed from V and 8 bases from J, the gap between germline ends came to 14 bases. The CDR3 reads CASTQSQEEKLFF. The CDR3 DNA is TGTGCCAGCACACAAAGTCAGGAAGAAAAACTGTTTTTT.

This clone was counted a few times. This chain connects TRBV10-3 to TRBJ1-1; D call uncertain. Deletions cut 6 bases from V and 4 bases from J, with 12 bases between. Per the germline V gene, CDR1 is ENHRY and CDR2 is SYGVKD. The length of the CDR3 is 13 residues. This chain's CDR3 is CAIRTAAGTEAFF. For the CDR3, the DNA is TGTGCCATCAGGACCGCCGCGGGCACTGAAGCTTTCTTT.

V gene TRBV6-6 combines with J gene TRBJ2-7; weak D call: TRBD1 (5 bases). This CDR3 contains 12 residues. V was trimmed by 7 bases and J by 5 bases, leaving 12 bases between them. The germline V gene encodes CDR1 MNHNY and CDR2 SVGAGI (reference sequence). DNA of the CDR3: TGTGCCAGCACCAAGGGGCCCGACGAGCAGTACTTC. It yields the protein CASTKGPDEQYF.

The V gene is TRBV10-3, the J gene TRBJ1-2; 9 bases agree with TRBD1. CDR3 size: 14 residues. Germline V gives CDR1 ENHRY, CDR2 SYGVKD. Trimming took 4 bases from V and 5 from J; bases not matched to a gene: 5. The CDR3 DNA sequence: TGTGCCATCAGTGGGACAGGGGAGGGGTATGGCTACACCTTC. Its translation is CAISGTGEGYGYTF.

The chain recombines TRBV7-9 with TRBJ1-1; no firm D call. The CDR3 has 11 amino acids. Trimming cost V 3 bases and J 10 bases, with 9 bases left between them. CDR1 and CDR2 (germline): SEHNR, FQNEAQ (reference sequence). This CDR3 is CASSFGSGAFF. As DNA, the CDR3 is TGTGCCAGCAGCTTCGGTAGTGGAGCTTTCTTT.

The CDR3 DNA follows: TGTGCCATCAGTGAGAGGGCGACAGGGCCCACTAATGAAAAACTGTTTTTT. Amino acid sequence: CAISERATGPTNEKLFF. The V and J genes are TRBV10-3 and TRBJ1-4, with 7 bases lining up with TRBD1. The CDR3 totals 17 residues. Germline lookup yields CDR1 ENHRY and CDR2 SYGVKD. Trimming removed 2 bases from V and 2 bases from J; junction bases left unmatched: 8.

The CDR3 region has the DNA TGTGCCAGCAGGGGACAGGGCAGTTCACCCCTCCACTTT. Protein: CASRGQGSSPLHF. This chain uses TRBV7-2 with TRBJ1-6; 9 bases agree with TRBD1. V was clipped by 6 bases and J by 9 bases; unmatched bases: 3. CDR3 length equals 13 residues. Germline V gene data show CDR1 as SGHTA and CDR2 as FQGNSA.

J is TRBJ2-3 and V is TRBV5-1, with 11 positions matching TRBD2. The CDR3 runs to 16 residues. Germline V gene lookup returns CDR1 SGHRS and CDR2 YFSETQ. After removal of 0 bases from V and 8 bases from J, the junction contained 8 bases not matched to a gene. The CDR3 bases are TGCGCCAGCAGCTTGGCAGCTAGCGGGGGGCTCGCTACGCAGTATTTT. Protein product: CASSLAASGGLATQYF.

This clone was observed a handful of times. The genes are TRBV29-1 and TRBJ2-5; 9 positions match TRBD1. This CDR3 region has 13 residues. In germline, CDR1 is SQVTM, CDR2 ANQGSEA. The V and J ends lost 3 bases and 5 bases, in that order; junction bases with no gene match: 4. The CDR3 loop is CSVEGQGKETQYF. The CDR3 DNA reads as TGCAGCGTTGAGGGACAGGGAAAGGAGACCCAGTACTTC.

The chain has TRBV7-9 and TRBJ2-2, with 7 positions matching TRBD1. From germline, CDR1 is SEHNR and CDR2 FQNEAQ (reference sequence). The CDR3 extends over 15 amino acids. J was trimmed by 3 bases and V by 3 bases; bases with no gene match: 4. CDR3 amino acids: CASSFRTGDTGELFF. Here the CDR3 DNA reads TGTGCCAGCAGCTTCCGGACAGGCGACACCGGGGAGCTGTTTTTT.

The chain recombines TRBV29-1 with TRBJ1-1; maybe TRBD1 (6 bases). Germline assignment: CDR1 SQVTM and CDR2 ANQGSEA. V gave up 3 bases and J gave up 5 bases, with 10 bases separating them. The CDR3 runs 12 residues. CDR3 amino acids: CSVDRGDTEAFF. The CDR3, as DNA: TGCAGCGTTGACAGGGGTGATACTGAAGCTTTCTTT. Drawing the rest from reference TRBV29-1 and TRBJ1-1, the complete variable domain is SAVISQKPSRDICQRGTSLTIQCQVDSQVTMMFWYRQQPGQSLTLIATANQGSEATYESGFVIDKFPISRPNLTFSTLTVSNMSPEDSSIYLCSVDRGDTEAFFGQGTRLTVV.

The chain employs TRBV5-1 and TRBJ2-1; D ambiguous. CDR1 and CDR2 from the germline V gene are SGHRS and YFSETQ. V shed 7 bases and J shed 5 bases, with 16 bases lying between them. The CDR3 runs to 14 residues. CDR3 coding DNA: TGCGCCAGCGCTGTCTTGCCCGCGGACAATGAGCAGTTCTTC. Its translation is CASAVLPADNEQFF.

The chain combines TRBV6-5 with TRBJ1-5; possibly TRBD1 for D (5 bases). In germline, CDR1 is MNHEY, CDR2 SVGAGI. The CDR3 runs 14 residues. V was cut by 2 bases and J by 2 bases, with 7 bases left in between. DNA of the CDR3: TGTGCCAGCAGTTACGGGGCGGGCAATCAGCCCCAGCATTTT. This encodes CASSYGAGNQPQHF.

This chain uses TRBV18 with TRBJ2-2, with 7 bases lining up with TRBD1. V shed 0 bases, J shed 1 base, and the junction held 2 bases outside the gene matches. CDR1 and CDR2 (germline): KGHSH, LQKENI. This CDR3 contains 16 residues. CDR3 DNA: TGTGCCAGCTCACCACCTAACAGGGGGAACACCGGGGAGCTGTTTTTT. Translation: CASSPPNRGNTGELFF.

J is TRBJ2-7 and V is TRBV27; D is perhaps TRBD1 (5 bases). Trimming took off 9 bases at V and 1 base at J, with 19 bases between the two ends. In germline, CDR1 is MNHEY, CDR2 SMNVEV (reference sequence). The CDR3 length is 15 residues. CDR3 sequence (DNA): TGTGCCAGTCAGTGGACCCTGGGGCCTTCCTACGAGCAGTACTTC. Translation gives CASQWTLGPSYEQYF.

This clone was observed a single time. The chain couples TRBV30 to TRBJ1-5; weak D call: TRBD1 (6 bases). The CDR3 length is 14 residues. The V end lost 0 bases, the J end lost 3 bases, and 9 bases lay between the germline ends. The V gene's germline CDR1 is GTSNPN and CDR2 SVGIG (reference sequence). In DNA form, the CDR3 reads TGTGCCTGGAGTGTACAGGGCCTCAATCAGCCCCAGCATTTT. Protein product: CAWSVQGLNQPQHF.

The rearrangement links TRBV18 to TRBJ2-7; unclear D gene. The germline V gene has CDR1 KGHSH and CDR2 LQKENI. This CDR3 is 13 amino acids long. Trimming took 6 bases from V and 6 from J, leaving 15 bases between them. CDR3 protein: CASSSGRNGEQYF. The CDR3 bases are TGTGCCAGCTCGTCCGGACGTAACGGCGAGCAGTACTTC.

The chain combines TRBV5-1 with TRBJ1-2; no definite D call. In germline, CDR1 is SGHRS, CDR2 YFSETQ. Trimming left V 0 bases short and J 2 bases short, with 8 bases between. The CDR3 sequence is 14 residues long. The CDR3 here is CASSLGSYNYGYTF. In DNA form, the CDR3 reads TGCGCCAGCAGCTTGGGGAGCTACAACTATGGCTACACCTTC.

The chain recombines TRBV5-5 with TRBJ2-7; 12 nucleotides agree with TRBD2. This CDR3 spans 15 amino acids. Germline V gene lookup returns CDR1 SGHKS and CDR2 YYEKEE (reference sequence). J gave up 1 base and V 3 bases, and 2 bases lay outside the gene matches. The CDR3 DNA sequence: TGTGCCAGCAGCTGGACTAGCGGGACTTCCTACGAGCAGTACTTC. Translated: CASSWTSGTSYEQYF.

The rearrangement links TRBV5-1 to TRBJ1-2; 11 positions agree with TRBD1. Germline V gene data show CDR1 as SGHRS and CDR2 as YFSETQ. The J segment lost 6 bases and the V segment lost 4 bases, leaving 8 bases of the junction unmatched. There are 15 residues in the CDR3. For the CDR3, the DNA is TGCGCCAGCAGCCCCTCGGGACAGGGGGTTCATGGCTACACCTTC. Translating it yields CASSPSGQGVHGYTF.

The V gene is TRBV6-1, the J gene TRBJ1-5, with 10 bases matching TRBD1. CDR3 length: 14 amino acids. Germline loops: CDR1 MNHNS, CDR2 SASEGT. J was trimmed by 7 bases and V by 3 bases; bases with no gene match: 3. CDR3 sequence (DNA): TGTGCCAGCAGTGACGACAGGGGGCACCAGCCCCAGCATTTT. This encodes CASSDDRGHQPQHF.

The rearrangement uses TRBV7-9 and TRBJ1-2; TRBD1 aligns across 10 bases. V lost 3 bases and J lost 6; bases outside the gene matches: 10. The CDR3 has 16 amino acids. The germline gives CDR1 SEHNR, CDR2 FQNEAQ (reference sequence). Here the CDR3 reads CASSFYPETGGDGYTF. CDR3 DNA sequence: TGTGCCAGCAGCTTCTATCCCGAGACAGGGGGCGATGGCTACACCTTC.

This chain links TRBV10-3 with TRBJ1-2, with a tentative D call TRBD1 (6 bases). V was pared by 8 bases and J by 6 bases, with 19 bases between. Per the germline V gene, CDR1 is ENHRY and CDR2 is SYGVKD. This CDR3 is 14 amino acids long. CDR3 protein: CAIAKERQDHGYTF. The CDR3 DNA reads TGTGCCATCGCAAAGGAGAGACAGGACCATGGCTACACCTTC.